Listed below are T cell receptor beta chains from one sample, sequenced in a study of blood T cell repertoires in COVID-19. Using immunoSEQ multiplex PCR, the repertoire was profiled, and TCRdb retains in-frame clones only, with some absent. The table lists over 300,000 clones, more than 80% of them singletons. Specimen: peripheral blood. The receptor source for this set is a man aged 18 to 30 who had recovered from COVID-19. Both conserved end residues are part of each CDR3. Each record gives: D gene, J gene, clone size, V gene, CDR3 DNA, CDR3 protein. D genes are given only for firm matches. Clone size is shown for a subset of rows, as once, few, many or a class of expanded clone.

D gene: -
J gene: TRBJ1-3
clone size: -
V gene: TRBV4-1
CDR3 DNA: TGCGCCAGCAGCCCTTTATCGGGACTGGGAAACACCATATATTTT
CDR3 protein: CASSPLSGLGNTIYF

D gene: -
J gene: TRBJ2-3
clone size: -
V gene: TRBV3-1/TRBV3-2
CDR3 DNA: TGTGCCAGCAGCCAAAGAAGGGGACACATCACAGATACGCAGTATTTT
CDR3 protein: CASSQRRGHITDTQYF

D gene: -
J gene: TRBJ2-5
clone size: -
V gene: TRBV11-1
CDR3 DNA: TGTGCCAGCAGCTTTGACTTCCAAGAGACCCAGTACTTC
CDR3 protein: CASSFDFQETQYF

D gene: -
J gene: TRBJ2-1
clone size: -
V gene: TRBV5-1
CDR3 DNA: TGCGCCAGCAGCTTGTCACAGGGCGGAATTAATGAGCAGTTCTTC
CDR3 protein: CASSLSQGGINEQFF

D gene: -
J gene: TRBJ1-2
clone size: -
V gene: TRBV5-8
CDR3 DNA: TGTGCCAGCAGCTCAATGAGGGTTCCTAACTATGGCTACACCTTC
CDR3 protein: CASSSMRVPNYGYTF

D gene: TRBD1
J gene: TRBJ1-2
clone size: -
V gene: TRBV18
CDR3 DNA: TGTGCCAGCTCACCCACAGGGACTCAGGGGGCCTATGGCTACACCTTC
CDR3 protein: CASSPTGTQGAYGYTF

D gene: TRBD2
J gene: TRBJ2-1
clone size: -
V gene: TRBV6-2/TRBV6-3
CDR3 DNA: TGTGCCAGCAGCCCCCCGGGGGCTAGCGGGGACAATGAGCAGTTCTTC
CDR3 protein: CASSPPGASGDNEQFF

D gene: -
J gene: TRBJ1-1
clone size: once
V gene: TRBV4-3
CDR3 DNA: TGCGCCAGCAGCCTGATGGGGTCGGGGGCTGAAGCTTTCTTT
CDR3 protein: CASSLMGSGAEAFF

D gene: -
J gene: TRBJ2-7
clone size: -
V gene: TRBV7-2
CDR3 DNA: TGTGCCAGCAGCTTAGCGGCAGGGTCCTACGAGCAGTACTTC
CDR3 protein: CASSLAAGSYEQYF

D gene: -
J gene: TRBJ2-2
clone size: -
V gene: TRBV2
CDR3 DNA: TGTGCCAGCAGGGAGGGGACCGGGGAGCTGTTTTTT
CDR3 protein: CASREGTGELFF

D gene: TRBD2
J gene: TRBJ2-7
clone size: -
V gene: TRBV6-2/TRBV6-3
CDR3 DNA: TGTGCCAGCAGTTACCCACTCTTTTTGAGCGGGGGTTACGAGCAGTACTTC
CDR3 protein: CASSYPLFLSGGYEQYF

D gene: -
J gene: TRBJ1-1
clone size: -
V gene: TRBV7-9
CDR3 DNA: TGTGCCAGCAGATACCAGGGGGAAGCTTTCTTT
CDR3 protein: CASRYQGEAFF

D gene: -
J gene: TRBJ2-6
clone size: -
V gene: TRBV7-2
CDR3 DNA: TGTGCCAGCAGCCCGGGGGGGGCCAACGTCCTGACTTTC
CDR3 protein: CASSPGGANVLTF

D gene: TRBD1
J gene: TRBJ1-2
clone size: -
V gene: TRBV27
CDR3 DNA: TGTGCCAGCAGTGCCACGGGACAGGTCAATAAGGGCTATGGCTACACCTTC
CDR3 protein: CASSATGQVNKGYGYTF

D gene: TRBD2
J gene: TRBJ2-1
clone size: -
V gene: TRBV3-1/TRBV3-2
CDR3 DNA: TGTGCCAGCAGCCAAACTAGCGGGAGAGCTGAGCAGTTCTTC
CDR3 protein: CASSQTSGRAEQFF

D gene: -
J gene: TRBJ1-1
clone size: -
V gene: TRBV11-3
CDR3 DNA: TGTGCCAGCAGTTTGGACAGAATGAACACTGAAGCTTTCTTT
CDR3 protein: CASSLDRMNTEAFF

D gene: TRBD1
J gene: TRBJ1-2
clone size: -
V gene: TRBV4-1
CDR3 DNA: TGCGCCAGCAGCCCCCAGACAGGGACGAACTATGGCTACACCTTC
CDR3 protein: CASSPQTGTNYGYTF

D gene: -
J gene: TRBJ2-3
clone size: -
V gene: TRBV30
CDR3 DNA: TGTGCCTGGACCCCCGGTGGCGGGAGCACAGATACGCAGTATTTT
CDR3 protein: CAWTPGGGSTDTQYF

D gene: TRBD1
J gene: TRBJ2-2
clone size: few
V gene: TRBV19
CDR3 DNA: TGTGCCAGTGACAGGGACACCGGGGAGCTGTTTTTT
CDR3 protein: CASDRDTGELFF

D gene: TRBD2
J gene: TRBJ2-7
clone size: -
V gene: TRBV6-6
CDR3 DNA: TGTGCCAGCAGTTACCAAGGGACTAGCGGGGGCTACGAGCAGTACTTC
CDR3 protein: CASSYQGTSGGYEQYF

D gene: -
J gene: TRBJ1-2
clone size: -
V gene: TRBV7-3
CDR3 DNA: TGTGCCAGCAGCCCGGCGACGGGCTATGGCTACACCTTC
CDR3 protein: CASSPATGYGYTF

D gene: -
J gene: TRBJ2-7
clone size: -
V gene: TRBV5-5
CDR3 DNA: TGTGCCAGCAGCCTGTTAAACAGGGAGCTGAACGAGCAGTACTTC
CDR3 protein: CASSLLNRELNEQYF

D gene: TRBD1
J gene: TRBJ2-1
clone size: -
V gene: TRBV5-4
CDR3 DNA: TGTGCCAGCAGCTTAGGGACAGGGAAGGACTACAATGAGCAGTTCTTC
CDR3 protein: CASSLGTGKDYNEQFF

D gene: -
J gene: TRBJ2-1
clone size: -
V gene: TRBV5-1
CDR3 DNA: TGCGCCAGCAGCGGCCAGAACAAGAATGAGCAGTTCTTC
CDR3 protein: CASSGQNKNEQFF

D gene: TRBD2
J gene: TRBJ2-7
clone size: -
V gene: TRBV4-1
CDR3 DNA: TGCGCCAGCAGCCAAGGGGGAGGGCTAGCGGGAGTGAACAACGAGCAGTACTTC
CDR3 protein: CASSQGGGLAGVNNEQYF

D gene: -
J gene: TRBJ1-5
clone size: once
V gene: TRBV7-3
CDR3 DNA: TGTGCCAGCAGCTCCAGGGCAGGGCAGCCCCAGCATTTT
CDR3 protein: CASSSRAGQPQHF

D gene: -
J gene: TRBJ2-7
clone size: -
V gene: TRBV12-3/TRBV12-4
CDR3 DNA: TGTGCCAGCAGCCTCATGGTGAGGGACGAGCAGTACTTC
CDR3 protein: CASSLMVRDEQYF

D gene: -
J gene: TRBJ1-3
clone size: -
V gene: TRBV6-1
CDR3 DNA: TGTGCCAGCAGTGAGGCGACTGGCTCTGGAAACACCATATATTTT
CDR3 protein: CASSEATGSGNTIYF

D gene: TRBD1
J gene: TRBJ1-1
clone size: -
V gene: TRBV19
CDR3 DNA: TGTGCCAGTAGTATAGGTCAGGGGGCGAGGACTGAAGCTTTCTTT
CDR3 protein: CASSIGQGARTEAFF